Following are 19 T cell receptor beta chains from one sample sequenced in a study of beta chain features in type 1 diabetes. All of the isolated RNA was reverse transcribed, so expressed TCRB transcripts were sequenced. The repertoire was sequenced with immunoSEQ multiplex PCR; TCRdb's copy has only in-frame clones and lacks some. The sample consists of fewer than 500,000 clones, 11% to 15% of them appearing once. The sample consisted of naive CD4+ T cells from blood. The receptors originated from a man aged 30-40 years in good health.

This clone was observed many times. The rearrangement links TRBV29-1 to TRBJ1-2; no definite D call. The V end was cut by 3 bases, the J end by 2 bases, with 13 bases between. Germline CDR1 reads SQVTM; CDR2 reads ANQGSEA. The CDR3 sequence is 14 residues long. The CDR3 DNA follows: TGCAGCGTTGACGCACACCGCAGAAACTATGGCTACACCTTC. As protein: CSVDAHRRNYGYTF. The whole variable domain, filled in from reference TRBV29-1 and TRBJ1-2, reads SAVISQKPSRDICQRGTSLTIQCQVDSQVTMMFWYRQQPGQSLTLIATANQGSEATYESGFVIDKFPISRPNLTFSTLTVSNMSPEDSSIYLCSVDAHRRNYGYTFGSGTRLTVV.

V and J are TRBV7-2 and TRBJ2-7; 12 bases fit TRBD2. The CDR3 is 18 residues long. Per germline, CDR1 SGHTA and CDR2 FQGNSA. The V and J ends lost 3 bases and 6 bases, in that order; junction bases with no gene match: 15. CDR3 amino acids: CASSFSARLAGDWVEQYV. DNA of the CDR3: TGTGCCAGCAGCTTTTCTGCCCGACTAGCGGGAGACTGGGTCGAGCAGTACGTC.

This clone was observed a handful of times. This chain uses TRBV15 with TRBJ1-2, with TRBD1 as a possible D gene (5 bases). Germline CDR1 is LNHNV and CDR2 is YYDKDF (reference sequence). The CDR3 has 17 residues. Trimming left V 5 bases short and J 5 bases short, with 24 bases between. CDR3 sequence (DNA): TGTGCCACCAGCGGCAGCTCCGGGACCCCAATCGGGTATGGCTACACCTTC. Protein product: CATSGSSGTPIGYGYTF.

This clone was observed a handful of times. The genes are TRBV7-9 and TRBJ2-3; 9 nucleotides agree with TRBD2. The J segment lost 4 bases and the V segment lost 4 bases, leaving 6 bases of the junction unmatched. The germline V gene has CDR1 SEHNR and CDR2 FQNEAQ (reference sequence). The CDR3 contains 15 residues. The CDR3 spells CASSSPRLAADTQYF. The CDR3 bases are TGTGCCAGCAGCTCCCCTAGACTAGCGGCAGATACGCAGTATTTT.

This chain uses TRBV7-2 with TRBJ1-1, with TRBD1 matching 7 bases. The CDR3 consists of 15 residues. CDR1 SGHTA and CDR2 FQGNSA come from the germline V gene. V trimming: 4 bases; J trimming: 0 bases; junction bases outside the gene matches: 5. The CDR3 loop is CASSSQTGMNTEAFF. CDR3 sequence (DNA): TGTGCCAGCAGCTCGCAGACAGGGATGAACACTGAAGCTTTCTTT.

The chain carries TRBV12-5 and TRBJ2-2; D ambiguous. The germline V gene has CDR1 LGHNT and CDR2 FRNRAP. V lost 3 bases and J lost 6, with 8 bases in between. The CDR3 extends over 13 amino acids. In DNA, the CDR3 is TGTGCTAGTGGTTTAGGGCTCCCCGGGGAGCTGTTTTTT. It encodes CASGLGLPGELFF. The full variable domain, in which reference TRBV12-5 and TRBJ2-2 provide the parts outside the CDR3, is DARVTQTPRHKVTEMGQEVTMRCQPILGHNTVFWYRQTMMQGLELLAYFRNRAPLDDSGMPKDRFSAEMPDATLATLKIQPSEPRDSAVYFCASGLGLPGELFFGEGSRLTVL.

The chain links TRBV29-1 to TRBJ1-3, with D possibly matching TRBD1 (6 bases). The V end lost 4 bases, the J end lost 0 bases, and 10 bases lay between the germline ends. The CDR3 is 14 amino acids. CDR1 SQVTM and CDR2 ANQGSEA come from the germline V gene. The CDR3 DNA is TGCAGCGTTGTCAACAGGGCCTCTGGAAACACCATATATTTT. Translating it yields CSVVNRASGNTIYF.

The chain has TRBV25-1 and TRBJ2-4, with D possibly matching TRBD2 (5 bases). Germline V gene data show CDR1 as MGHDK and CDR2 as SYGVNS. V was trimmed by 2 bases and J by 9 bases, leaving 14 bases between them. There are 14 residues in the CDR3. CDR3 sequence reads: CASSEKSPRGIQYF. The DNA for the CDR3 is TGTGCCAGCAGTGAAAAATCGCCACGGGGCATTCAGTACTTC.

This clone showed up just a few times. One end of the junction fails to match germline, which may point to a read error. The CDR3 is CAISESRAAEGYTF. The CDR3 nucleotides are TGTGCCATCAGTGAGTCGAGGGCCGCGGAAGGCTACACCTTC. The V gene is TRBV6-5, the J gene TRBJ1-2, with D hard to call. The V gene's germline CDR1 is MNHEY and CDR2 SVGAGI. The CDR3 length is 14 residues.

This clone came up a few times. The sample holds other DNA sequences that translate to the same CDR3. The chain links TRBV9 to TRBJ2-5, with 11 positions matching TRBD2. CDR3 size: 15 residues. Germline assignment: CDR1 SGDLS and CDR2 YYNGEE. Trimming took 0 bases from V and 4 from J; bases not matched to a gene: 2. CDR3 amino acids: CASSVGLAGLETQYF. DNA for the CDR3: TGTGCCAGCAGCGTAGGACTAGCGGGACTAGAGACCCAGTACTTC.

The chain employs TRBV18 and TRBJ1-6; D is undetermined. The CDR3 extends over 15 amino acids. Germline V gene lookup returns CDR1 KGHSH and CDR2 LQKENI. V was cut by 4 bases and J by 0 bases, with 7 bases left in between. The CDR3 DNA is TGTGCCAGCTCACTTAAGAGCTCCTATAATTCACCCCTCCACTTT. Translation gives CASSLKSSYNSPLHF.

This clone was recorded a few times. This chain uses TRBV4-3 with TRBJ2-2; unclear D gene. Per germline, CDR1 LGHNA and CDR2 YSLEER. CDR3 length: 16 residues. Trimming shortened V by 2 bases and J by 8 bases, and 18 bases separated the two germline ends. The chain's CDR3 is CASSQSQPFPDGELFF. In nucleotides, the CDR3 is TGCGCCAGCAGCCAATCCCAACCATTCCCGGATGGGGAGCTGTTTTTT.

This clone was picked up a small number of times. The chain uses TRBV7-2 and TRBJ1-6, with 8 positions matching TRBD1. The CDR3 contains 15 residues. Looked up from germline, CDR1 is SGHTA and CDR2 is FQGNSA. Losses at the gene ends were 5 bases for V and 8 bases for J; bases not matched to a gene: 8. CDR3 nucleotide sequence: TGTGCCAGCAGCGACCTGACAGGGGTACATTCACCCCTCCACTTT. This encodes CASSDLTGVHSPLHF. Full variable domain (remainder filled in from reference TRBV7-2 and TRBJ1-6): GAGVSQSPSNKVTEKGKDVELRCDPISGHTALYWYRQSLGQGLEFLIYFQGNSAPDKSGLPSDRFSAERTGGSVSTLTIQRTQQEDSAVYLCASSDLTGVHSPLHFGNGTRLTVT.

This clone came up a few times. The genes are TRBV14 and TRBJ2-3, with D perhaps TRBD2 (5 bases). V was pared by 1 base and J by 2 bases, with 19 bases between. Germline values: CDR1 SGHDN, CDR2 FVKESK. There are 18 residues in the CDR3. CDR3 region: CASSQAGGLVGITDTQYF. The CDR3 DNA is TGTGCCAGCAGCCAAGCCGGAGGTCTAGTTGGGATCACAGATACGCAGTATTTT. Based on the CDR3 plus reference TRBV14 and TRBJ2-3, the full variable domain is EAGVTQFPSHSVIEKGQTVTLRCDPISGHDNLYWYRRVMGKEIKFLLHFVKESKQDESGMPNNRFLAERTGGTYSTLKVQPAELEDSGVYFCASSQAGGLVGITDTQYFGPGTRLTVL.

This clone came up a few times. This sequence joins TRBV6-5 and TRBJ2-3, with D maybe TRBD1 (5 bases). V lost 5 bases and J lost 2, with 11 bases in between. The CDR3 length is 14 residues. Germline V gene data show CDR1 as MNHEY and CDR2 as SVGAGI. In DNA, the CDR3 is TGTGCCAGCAGTCCGGCAGGGCCCACAGATACGCAGTATTTT. Translated: CASSPAGPTDTQYF.

This clone has just a few counts. The chain joins TRBV19 to TRBJ2-3, with 13 bases lining up with TRBD2. V trimming: 6 bases; J trimming: 1 base; junction bases outside the gene matches: 13. Germline CDR1 LNHDA, CDR2 SQIVND (reference sequence). The CDR3 is made up of 19 amino acids. The CDR3 region is CASSNGLAGAPRRTDTQYF. CDR3 bases: TGTGCCAGTAGCAACGGACTAGCGGGGGCACCCAGACGCACAGATACGCAGTATTTT.

The chain carries TRBV30 and TRBJ2-1; no clear D. The germline V and J ends were trimmed by 3 bases and 6 bases, with 12 bases remaining between them. From germline, CDR1 is GTSNPN and CDR2 SVGIG (reference sequence). CDR3 length: 13 residues. The CDR3 loop is CAWSQLSSNEQFF. Written as DNA, the CDR3 is TGTGCCTGGAGCCAATTATCTTCCAATGAGCAGTTCTTC.

A few counts support this clone. This sequence joins TRBV5-1 and TRBJ2-5; TRBD1 agrees at 9 bases. V was clipped by 7 bases and J by 5 bases; unmatched bases: 3. CDR1 and CDR2 (germline): SGHRS, YFSETQ. This CDR3 is 12 amino acids long. The CDR3 region is CASLGQGETQYF. The CDR3 DNA reads as TGCGCCAGCTTGGGACAGGGTGAGACCCAGTACTTC.

V is TRBV6-5 and J is TRBJ1-1; no firm D call. CDR1 and CDR2 from the germline V gene are MNHEY and SVGAGI. The V end was cut by 7 bases, the J end by 4 bases, with 19 bases between. There are 15 residues in the CDR3. The CDR3 here is CASIRTVSLVTEAFF. Written as DNA, the CDR3 is TGTGCCAGCATTAGGACTGTATCCTTGGTCACTGAAGCTTTCTTT.